A selection of T cell receptor beta chains follows, all from one sample in a study of blood T cell repertoires in COVID-19. Sequencing used immunoSEQ multiplex PCR; TCRdb keeps in-frame clones, though not all of them. This table has about 150,000 clones, 75% to 85% appearing once. Material for sequencing was peripheral blood. The receptors originated from a woman aged 45 to 65 with acute or convalescent COVID-19. CDR3s include the opening cysteine and the closing phenylalanine or tryptophan. The D gene is left open where the match is weak. Clone sizes are given selectively: once, few, many, or a class where the clone is expanded.

v_gene: TRBV9
d_gene: TRBD2
len: 15
abundance: -
j_gene: TRBJ2-5
CDR3aa: CASSVGLAVQETQYF
CDR3nt: TGTGCCAGCAGCGTGGGACTAGCGGTCCAAGAGACCCAGTACTTC

v_gene: TRBV6-5
d_gene: -
len: 14
abundance: -
j_gene: TRBJ2-5
CDR3aa: CASSYSTGRETQYF
CDR3nt: TGTGCCAGCAGTTACTCGACAGGCCGAGAGACCCAGTACTTC

v_gene: TRBV4-2
d_gene: TRBD1
len: 17
abundance: few
j_gene: TRBJ1-5
CDR3aa: CASSQDIRTGGGQPQHF
CDR3nt: TGTGCCAGCAGCCAAGATATCCGAACAGGGGGCGGTCAGCCCCAGCATTTT

v_gene: TRBV29-1
d_gene: TRBD1
len: 15
abundance: many
j_gene: TRBJ2-2
CDR3aa: CSGRIGQGGTGELFF
CDR3nt: TGCAGCGGACGGATCGGACAGGGTGGCACCGGGGAGCTGTTTTTT

v_gene: TRBV5-1
d_gene: -
len: 14
abundance: -
j_gene: TRBJ1-2
CDR3aa: CASSLGDTSYGYTF
CDR3nt: TGCGCCAGCAGCTTGGGAGACACCTCCTATGGCTACACCTTC

v_gene: TRBV27
d_gene: -
len: 13
abundance: many
j_gene: TRBJ1-6
CDR3aa: CASSFGGLAPLHF
CDR3nt: TGTGCCAGCAGTTTCGGGGGGTTGGCACCCCTCCACTTT

v_gene: TRBV6-2/TRBV6-3
d_gene: -
len: 14
abundance: -
j_gene: TRBJ2-2
CDR3aa: CASSYGGNTGELFF
CDR3nt: TGTGCCAGCAGTTACGGAGGGAACACCGGGGAGCTGTTTTTT

v_gene: TRBV18
d_gene: TRBD1
len: 14
abundance: -
j_gene: TRBJ2-7
CDR3aa: CASSPVGQLLEQYF
CDR3nt: TGTGCCAGCTCACCAGTGGGACAGTTGCTCGAGCAGTACTTC

v_gene: TRBV10-3
d_gene: TRBD2
len: 17
abundance: -
j_gene: TRBJ2-7
CDR3aa: CAISDKISERGVYEQYF
CDR3nt: TGTGCCATCAGTGATAAAATTTCGGAGCGGGGGGTGTACGAGCAGTACTTC

v_gene: TRBV19
d_gene: -
len: 14
abundance: -
j_gene: TRBJ1-3
CDR3aa: CASSSQGSGNTIYF
CDR3nt: TGTGCCAGTAGTTCTCAGGGATCTGGAAACACCATATATTTT

v_gene: TRBV19
d_gene: TRBD1
len: 15
abundance: -
j_gene: TRBJ1-1
CDR3aa: CASSGRDRGGTEAFF
CDR3nt: TGTGCCAGTAGTGGACGGGACAGGGGAGGGACTGAAGCTTTCTTT

v_gene: TRBV25-1
d_gene: TRBD1
len: 16
abundance: -
j_gene: TRBJ1-6
CDR3aa: CASSESGTGNNSPLHF
CDR3nt: TGTGCCAGCAGTGAGTCCGGGACAGGGAATAATTCACCCCTCCACTTT

v_gene: TRBV5-1
d_gene: TRBD1
len: 14
abundance: -
j_gene: TRBJ2-1
CDR3aa: CASSPGTAYNEQFF
CDR3nt: TGCGCCAGCAGCCCCGGGACAGCCTACAATGAGCAGTTCTTC

v_gene: TRBV5-5
d_gene: TRBD1
len: 16
abundance: -
j_gene: TRBJ2-6
CDR3aa: CASSEDRGTGANVLTF
CDR3nt: TGTGCCAGCAGCGAGGACAGGGGGACCGGGGCCAACGTCCTGACTTTC

v_gene: TRBV12-3/TRBV12-4
d_gene: TRBD1
len: 12
abundance: -
j_gene: TRBJ1-1
CDR3aa: CASSNRGTEAFF
CDR3nt: TGTGCCAGCAGTAACAGGGGGACTGAAGCTTTCTTT